Here is one T cell receptor beta chain with its context. The junction and the germline gene differ at one end; a read error may be behind it. The germline gives CDR1 DFQATT, CDR2 SNEGSKA (reference sequence). This CDR3 has 16 amino acids. The data belong to a study of T cells after yellow fever vaccination. In TCRdb, the 5' RACE reads were re-called with MiXCR into one record per CDR3 protein. The sample lists approximately 550,000 distinct CDR3 sequences, roughly 12% occurring once. This rearrangement joins TRBV20-1 to TRBJ2-3; D perhaps matches TRBD2 (6 bases). The sequence derives from a man aged 30-40 years who received the YFV17D yellow fever vaccine. Sequencing used PBMCs, obtained on the day of the yellow fever booster vaccination. This chain's CDR3 is CCARDPWGAGMDTQYF. The CDR3 bases are TGCTGTGCTAGAGACCCCTGGGGAGCGGGCATGGATACGCAGTATTTT.